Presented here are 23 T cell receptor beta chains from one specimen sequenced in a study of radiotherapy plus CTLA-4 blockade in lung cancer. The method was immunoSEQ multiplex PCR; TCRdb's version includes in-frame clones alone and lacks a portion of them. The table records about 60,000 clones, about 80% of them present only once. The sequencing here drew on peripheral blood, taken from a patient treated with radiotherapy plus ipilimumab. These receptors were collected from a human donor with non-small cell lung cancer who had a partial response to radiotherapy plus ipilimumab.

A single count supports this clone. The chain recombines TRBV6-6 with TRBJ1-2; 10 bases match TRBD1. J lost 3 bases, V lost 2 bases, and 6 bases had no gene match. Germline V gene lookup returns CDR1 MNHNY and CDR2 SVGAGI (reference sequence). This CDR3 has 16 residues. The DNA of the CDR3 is TGTGCCAGCAGTTACATGACAGGGGGCTTCGACTATGGCTACACCTTC. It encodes CASSYMTGGFDYGYTF.

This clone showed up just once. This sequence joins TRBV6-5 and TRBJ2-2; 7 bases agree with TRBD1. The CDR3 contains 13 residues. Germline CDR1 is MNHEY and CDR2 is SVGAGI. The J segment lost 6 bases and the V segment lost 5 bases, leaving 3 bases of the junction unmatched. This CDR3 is CASSRQGPGELFF. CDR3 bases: TGTGCCAGCAGTAGACAGGGTCCCGGGGAGCTGTTTTTT.

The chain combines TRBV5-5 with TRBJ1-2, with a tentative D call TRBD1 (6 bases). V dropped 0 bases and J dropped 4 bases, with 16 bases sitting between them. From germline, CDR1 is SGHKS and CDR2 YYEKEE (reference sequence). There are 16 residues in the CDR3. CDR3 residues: CASSLEPDSLFYGYTF. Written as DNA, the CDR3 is TGTGCCAGCAGCTTGGAGCCGGACAGTCTATTCTATGGCTACACCTTC. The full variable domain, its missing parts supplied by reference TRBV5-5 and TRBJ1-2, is DAGVTQSPTHLIKTRGQQVTLRCSPISGHKSVSWYQQVLGQGPQFIFQYYEKEERGRGNFPDRFSARQFPNYSSELNVNALLLGDSALYLCASSLEPDSLFYGYTFGSGTRLTVV.

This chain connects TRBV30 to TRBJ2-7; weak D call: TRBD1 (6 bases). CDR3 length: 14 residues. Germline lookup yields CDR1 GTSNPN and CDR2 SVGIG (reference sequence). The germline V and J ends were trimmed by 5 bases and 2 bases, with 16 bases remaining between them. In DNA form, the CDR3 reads TGTGCCTGGGACCCGCAGGGGACCCCCTACGAGCAGTACTTC. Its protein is CAWDPQGTPYEQYF. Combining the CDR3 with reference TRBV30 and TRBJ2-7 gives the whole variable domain SQTIHQWPATLVQPVGSPLSLECTVEGTSNPNLYWYRQAAGRGLQLLFYSVGIGQISSEVPQNLSASRPQDRQFILSSKKLLLSDSGFYLCAWDPQGTPYEQYFGPGTRLTVT.

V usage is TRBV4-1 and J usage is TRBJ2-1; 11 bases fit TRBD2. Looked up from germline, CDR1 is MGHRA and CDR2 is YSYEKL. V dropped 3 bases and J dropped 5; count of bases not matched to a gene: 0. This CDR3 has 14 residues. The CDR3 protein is CASSHSGGDNEQFF. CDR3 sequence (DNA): TGCGCCAGCAGCCATAGCGGGGGGGACAATGAGCAGTTCTTC.

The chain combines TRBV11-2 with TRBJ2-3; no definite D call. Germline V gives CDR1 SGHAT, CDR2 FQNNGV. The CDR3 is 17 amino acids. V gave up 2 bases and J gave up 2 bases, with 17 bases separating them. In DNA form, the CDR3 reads TGTGCCAGCAGCTTACCCCCCAAAAGCCGTCTCACAGATACGCAGTATTTT. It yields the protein CASSLPPKSRLTDTQYF.

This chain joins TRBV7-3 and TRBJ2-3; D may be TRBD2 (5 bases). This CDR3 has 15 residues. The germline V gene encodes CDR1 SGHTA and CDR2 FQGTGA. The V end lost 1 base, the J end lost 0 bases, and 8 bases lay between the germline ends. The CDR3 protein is CASSLNPGSTDTQYF. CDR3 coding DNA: TGTGCCAGCAGCTTAAATCCGGGAAGCACAGATACGCAGTATTTT.

The CDR3 protein is CASSFASGGPTEQFF. The CDR3 DNA sequence: TGTGCCAGCAGCTTTGCTAGCGGGGGCCCCACTGAGCAGTTCTTC. The chain employs TRBV7-8 and TRBJ2-1; 10 bases line up with TRBD2. The V gene's germline CDR1 is SGHVS and CDR2 FQNEAQ. The CDR3 contains 15 residues. The ends lost 3 bases at V and 9 bases at J; junction bases unmatched: 8.

CDR3 sequence reads: CASSQLTGPSSGNTIYF. CDR3 nucleotides: TGTGCCAGCAGCCAACTGACAGGGCCCAGCTCTGGAAACACCATATATTTT. The chain carries TRBV4-2 and TRBJ1-3, with 7 nucleotides matching TRBD1. The V gene's germline CDR1 is LGHNA and CDR2 YNFKEQ. V gave up 2 bases and J gave up 0 bases; unmatched junction bases: 7. The CDR3 runs 17 residues.

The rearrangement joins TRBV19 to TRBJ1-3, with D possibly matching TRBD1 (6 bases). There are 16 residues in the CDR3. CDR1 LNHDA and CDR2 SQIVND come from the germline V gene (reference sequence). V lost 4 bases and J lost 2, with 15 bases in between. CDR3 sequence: CASSRGGLFAGNTIYF. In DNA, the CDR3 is TGTGCCAGTAGTAGAGGGGGTCTCTTCGCTGGAAACACCATATATTTT.

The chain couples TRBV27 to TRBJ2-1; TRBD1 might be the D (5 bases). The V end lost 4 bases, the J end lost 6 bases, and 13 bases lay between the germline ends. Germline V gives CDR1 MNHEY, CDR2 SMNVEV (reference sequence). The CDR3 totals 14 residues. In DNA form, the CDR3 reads TGTGCCAGCAGTTCTGCAGGGCCAGGCAATGAGCAGTTCTTC. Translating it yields CASSSAGPGNEQFF.

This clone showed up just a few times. CDR3 sequence reads: CASSPQGFSTDTQYF. The CDR3, as DNA: TGTGCCAGCTCACCACAGGGGTTTAGCACAGATACGCAGTATTTT. V is TRBV18 and J is TRBJ2-3, with a tentative D call TRBD1 (5 bases). Trimming took 1 base from V and 0 from J, leaving 8 bases between them. The CDR3 has 15 amino acids. The germline V gene encodes CDR1 KGHSH and CDR2 LQKENI.

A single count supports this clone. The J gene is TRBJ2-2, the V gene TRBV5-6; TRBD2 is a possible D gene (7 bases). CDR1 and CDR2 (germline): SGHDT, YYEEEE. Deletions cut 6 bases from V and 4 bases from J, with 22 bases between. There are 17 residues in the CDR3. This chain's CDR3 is CASNPLGGASSTGELFF. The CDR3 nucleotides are TGTGCCAGCAACCCCCTGGGGGGGGCATCGAGCACCGGGGAGCTGTTTTTT. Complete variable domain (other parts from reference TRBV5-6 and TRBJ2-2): DAGVTQSPTHLIKTRGQQVTLRCSPKSGHDTVSWYQQALGQGPQFIFQYYEEEERQRGNFPDRFSGHQFPNYSSELNVNALLLGDSALYLCASNPLGGASSTGELFFGEGSRLTVL.

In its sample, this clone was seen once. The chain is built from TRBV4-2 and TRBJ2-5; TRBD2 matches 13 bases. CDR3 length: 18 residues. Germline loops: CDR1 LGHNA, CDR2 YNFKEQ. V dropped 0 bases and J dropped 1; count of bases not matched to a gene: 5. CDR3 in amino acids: CASSQETSGGVGQETQYF. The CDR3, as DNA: TGTGCCAGCAGCCAAGAAACTAGCGGGGGGGTGGGCCAAGAGACCCAGTACTTC.

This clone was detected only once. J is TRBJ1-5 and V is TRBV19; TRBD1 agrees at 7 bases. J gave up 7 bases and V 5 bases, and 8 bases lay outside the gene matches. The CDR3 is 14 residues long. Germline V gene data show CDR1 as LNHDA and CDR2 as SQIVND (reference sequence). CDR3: CASSPGQFRQPQHF. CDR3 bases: TGTGCCAGTAGTCCGGGACAGTTCAGACAGCCCCAGCATTTT.

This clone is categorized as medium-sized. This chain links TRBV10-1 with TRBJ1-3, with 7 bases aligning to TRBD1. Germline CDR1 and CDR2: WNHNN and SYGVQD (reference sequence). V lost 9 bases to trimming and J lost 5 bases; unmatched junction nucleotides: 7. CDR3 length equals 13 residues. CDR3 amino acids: CARIAGGRNTIYF. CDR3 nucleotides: TGCGCCAGGATCGCAGGGGGACGAAACACCATATATTTT.

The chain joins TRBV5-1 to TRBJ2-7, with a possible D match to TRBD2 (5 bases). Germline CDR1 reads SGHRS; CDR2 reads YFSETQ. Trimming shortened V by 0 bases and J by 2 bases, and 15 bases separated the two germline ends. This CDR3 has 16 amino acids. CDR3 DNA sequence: TGCGCCAGCAGCTTGGGTATTGTGACTAAAGCCTACGAGCAGTACTTC. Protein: CASSLGIVTKAYEQYF.

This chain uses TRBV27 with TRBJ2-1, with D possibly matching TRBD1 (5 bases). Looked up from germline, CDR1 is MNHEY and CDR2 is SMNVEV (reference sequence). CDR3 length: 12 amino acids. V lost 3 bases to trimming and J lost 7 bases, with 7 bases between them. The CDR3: CASSFQGNEQFF. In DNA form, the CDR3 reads TGTGCCAGCAGTTTCCAGGGTAATGAGCAGTTCTTC.

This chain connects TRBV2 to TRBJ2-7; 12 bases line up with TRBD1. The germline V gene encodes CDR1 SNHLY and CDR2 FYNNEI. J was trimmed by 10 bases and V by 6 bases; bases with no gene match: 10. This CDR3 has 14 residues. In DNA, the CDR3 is TGTGCCAGCAGCCCCGAGGGACAGGGGGCCGTACAGTACTTC. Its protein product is CASSPEGQGAVQYF.

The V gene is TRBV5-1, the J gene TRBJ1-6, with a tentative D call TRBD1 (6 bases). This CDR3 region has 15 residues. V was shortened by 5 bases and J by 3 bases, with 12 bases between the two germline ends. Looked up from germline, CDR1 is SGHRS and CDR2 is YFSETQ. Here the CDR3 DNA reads TGCGCCAGCAGGGCAGGGGAAAACTATAATTCACCCCTCCACTTT. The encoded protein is CASRAGENYNSPLHF. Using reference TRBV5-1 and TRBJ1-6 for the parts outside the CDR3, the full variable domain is KAGVTQTPRYLIKTRGQQVTLSCSPISGHRSVSWYQQTPGQGLQFLFEYFSETQRNKGNFPGRFSGRQFSNSRSEMNVSTLELGDSALYLCASRAGENYNSPLHFGNGTRLTVT.

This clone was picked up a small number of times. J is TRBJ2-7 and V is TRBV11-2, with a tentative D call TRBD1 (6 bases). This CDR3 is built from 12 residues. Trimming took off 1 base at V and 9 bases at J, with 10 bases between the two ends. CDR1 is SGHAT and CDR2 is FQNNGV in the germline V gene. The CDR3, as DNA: TGTGCCAGCAGCTTAGCAGGGGCTGGGCAGTACTTC. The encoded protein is CASSLAGAGQYF.

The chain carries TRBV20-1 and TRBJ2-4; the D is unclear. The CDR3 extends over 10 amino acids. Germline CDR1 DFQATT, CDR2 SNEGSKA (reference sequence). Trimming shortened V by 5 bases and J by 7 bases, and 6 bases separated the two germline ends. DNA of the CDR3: TGCAGTGCTCCGGTGAACATTCAGTACTTC. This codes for CSAPVNIQYF.

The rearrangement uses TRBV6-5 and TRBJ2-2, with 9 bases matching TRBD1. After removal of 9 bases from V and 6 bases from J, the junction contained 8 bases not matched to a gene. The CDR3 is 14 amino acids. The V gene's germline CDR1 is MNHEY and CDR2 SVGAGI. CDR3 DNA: TGTGCCAGTAGACAGGGGGTAGGATCCGGGGAGCTGTTTTTT. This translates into CASRQGVGSGELFF.